The next 32 T cell receptor beta chains were all read from a single sample in a study of cytomegalovirus exposure and HLA in healthy donors. The study ran its PCR with 60 Vbeta and 13 Jbeta primers. TCRdb's copy holds only in-frame clones and misses some; the assay was immunoSEQ multiplex PCR. The repertoire holds about 140,000 clones, with almost 85% as singletons. The sequencing input was PBMCs. These TCRs come from a man aged 30-40 years in good health and CMV-seropositive.

This rearrangement joins TRBV28 to TRBJ1-5; 9 bases line up with TRBD1. The CDR3 contains 15 residues. Germline assignment: CDR1 MDHEN and CDR2 SYDVKM. With 6 bases clipped from V and 5 bases from J, the junction kept 8 bases outside the gene matches. The CDR3 is CASRLGTGWDQPQHF. The CDR3 nucleotides are TGTGCCAGCAGACTAGGGACAGGGTGGGATCAGCCCCAGCATTTT. The full variable domain, its missing parts supplied by reference TRBV28 and TRBJ1-5, is DVKVTQSSRYLVKRTGEKVFLECVQDMDHENMFWYRQDPGLGLRLIYFSYDVKMKEKGDIPEGYSVSREKKERFSLILESASTNQTSMYLCASRLGTGWDQPQHFGDGTRLSIL.

Notes on this clone: One end of the junction varies from germline; a read error may be responsible. The chain combines TRBV30 with TRBJ1-2; D is uncertain. In germline, CDR1 is GTSNPN, CDR2 SVGIG (reference sequence). The CDR3 loop spans 12 amino acids. The CDR3 nucleotides are TGTGCCTGGAGTGCGCCCTGGGCAGGACCGGGGTTC. Encoded protein: CAWSAPWAGPGF.

The V gene is TRBV7-2, the J gene TRBJ2-5; 7 bases line up with TRBD2. The germline V gene has CDR1 SGHTA and CDR2 FQGNSA. This CDR3 spans 15 amino acids. The trim removed 4 bases at V and 5 bases at J, leaving 10 bases unmatched. This chain's CDR3 is CASSSNGLVGETQYF. The CDR3 region has the DNA TGTGCCAGCAGCTCCAACGGACTAGTAGGCGAGACCCAGTACTTC.

The rearrangement links TRBV28 to TRBJ2-5; TRBD1 matches 10 bases. The assigned J gene may be wrong: the sequence end matches TRBJ2-7 better. The germline V gene encodes CDR1 MDHEN and CDR2 SYDVKM. The CDR3 contains 15 residues. For the CDR3, the DNA is TGTGCCAGCAGTCTTCGCCTGGGACAGGGGAACGAGCAGTACTTC. It specifies CASSLRLGQGNEQYF.

The genes are TRBV6-1 and TRBJ1-5; 10 positions agree with TRBD1. The CDR3 extends over 14 amino acids. V lost 9 bases and J lost 7; bases outside the gene matches: 9. CDR1 is MNHNS and CDR2 is SASEGT in the germline V gene. CDR3 protein: CASTSGTGVQPQHF. CDR3 sequence (DNA): TGTGCCAGTACTTCCGGGACAGGGGTGCAGCCCCAGCATTTT.

The chain carries TRBV5-1 and TRBJ2-2; D may be TRBD1 (5 bases). Germline CDR1 and CDR2: SGHRS and YFSETQ. The V and J ends lost 6 bases and 2 bases respectively, with 11 bases between them. The CDR3 has 14 residues. CDR3 residues: CASTPGSNTGELFF. In DNA, the CDR3 is TGCGCCAGCACTCCAGGGTCTAACACCGGGGAGCTGTTTTTT.

This chain links TRBV6-5 with TRBJ2-7; D is undetermined. The V gene's germline CDR1 is MNHEY and CDR2 SVGAGI. The V end lost 4 bases, the J end lost 4 bases, and 20 bases lay between the germline ends. This CDR3 contains 16 residues. In DNA, the CDR3 is TGTGCCAGCAGTTCGGCGGATCCGCCTATTAAGTACGAGCAGTACTTC. This encodes CASSSADPPIKYEQYF.

The CDR3 reads CASSPGTEMANEQFF. The CDR3, as DNA: TGCGCCAGCAGCCCCGGGACAGAGATGGCCAATGAGCAGTTCTTC. The gene calls are TRBV5-1 and TRBJ2-1; 7 bases agree with TRBD1. J gave up 6 bases and V 4 bases, and 10 bases lay outside the gene matches. This CDR3 comprises 15 residues. CDR1 and CDR2 from the germline V gene are SGHRS and YFSETQ.

V gene TRBV6-6 combines with J gene TRBJ1-1, with D possibly matching TRBD1 (5 bases). V was clipped by 0 bases and J by 4 bases, with 9 bases between them. The CDR3 covers 14 residues. Germline V gives CDR1 MNHNY, CDR2 SVGAGI (reference sequence). The CDR3 sequence is CASSYSPRVTEAFF. The CDR3 region has the DNA TGTGCCAGCAGTTACTCCCCCAGGGTCACTGAAGCTTTCTTT.

This chain links TRBV5-4 with TRBJ1-2, with 10 bases fitting TRBD1. The germline V gene has CDR1 SGHNT and CDR2 YYREEE (reference sequence). The CDR3 contains 15 residues. Unmatched junction bases numbered 5, after V lost 4 bases and J lost 2 bases. CDR3 nucleotide sequence: TGTGCCAGCAGCCTAAGACAGGGGGCCAACTATGGCTACACCTTC. Translated: CASSLRQGANYGYTF.

This chain uses TRBV30 with TRBJ1-6, with D hard to call. V was cut by 3 bases and J by 2 bases, with 11 bases left in between. Per germline, CDR1 GTSNPN and CDR2 SVGIG (reference sequence). CDR3 length: 15 amino acids. The DNA of the CDR3 is TGTGCCTGGAGCGTACTCGAGGCCTATAATTCACCCCTCCACTTT. Its protein is CAWSVLEAYNSPLHF.

The gene calls are TRBV29-1 and TRBJ2-5, with 11 bases matching TRBD2. The V and J ends lost 4 bases and 2 bases, in that order; junction bases with no gene match: 3. Germline values: CDR1 SQVTM, CDR2 ANQGSEA. The CDR3 sequence is 14 residues long. CDR3: CSVVGLADQETQYF. CDR3 coding DNA: TGCAGCGTTGTGGGACTAGCGGATCAAGAGACCCAGTACTTC.

The chain links TRBV6-1 to TRBJ1-3; 8 bases match TRBD1. The length of the CDR3 is 14 residues. CDR1 is MNHNS, CDR2 SASEGT, per germline. V trimming: 6 bases; J trimming: 2 bases; junction bases outside the gene matches: 3. The CDR3 sequence is CASRLTGAGNTIYF. The CDR3 bases are TGTGCCAGCAGGCTGACAGGGGCTGGAAACACCATATATTTT.

The rearrangement links TRBV25-1 to TRBJ2-5, with D possibly being TRBD1 (7 bases). Germline CDR1 reads MGHDK; CDR2 reads SYGVNS. V was cut by 7 bases and J by 2 bases, with 20 bases left in between. The CDR3 is 16 amino acids. In nucleotides, the CDR3 is TGTGCCAGCACCCGCCTTTTTGCAGGGGGGCAAGAGACCCAGTACTTC. This translates into CASTRLFAGGQETQYF.

V is TRBV2 and J is TRBJ2-7; 9 positions match TRBD2. The CDR3 has 11 amino acids. Trimming removed 6 bases from V and 7 bases from J; junction bases left unmatched: 1. Germline V gene lookup returns CDR1 SNHLY and CDR2 FYNNEI. The CDR3 nucleotides are TGTGCCAGCAGGGGACTAGCAGAGCAGTACTTC. The encoded protein is CASRGLAEQYF.

The rearrangement links TRBV10-3 to TRBJ2-1; unclear D gene. The CDR3 is made up of 17 amino acids. Germline V lookup: CDR1 ENHRY, CDR2 SYGVKD. The V gene lost 0 bases and the J gene lost 0 bases, with 12 bases spanning the gap. CDR3 in DNA: TGTGCCATCAGTGAGTCCGCCCGAGTTAGCTCCTACAATGAGCAGTTCTTC. It encodes CAISESARVSSYNEQFF.

As to this clone: Distinct nucleotide sequences in the sample also encode this CDR3. The rearrangement links TRBV7-9 to TRBJ1-6; 9 bases agree with TRBD1. V was clipped by 4 bases and J by 4 bases; unmatched bases: 5. Germline CDR1 reads SEHNR; CDR2 reads FQNEAQ (reference sequence). The CDR3 length is 16 residues. The chain's CDR3 is CASSSGQGFYNSPLHF. Written as DNA, the CDR3 is TGTGCCAGCAGCTCCGGACAGGGGTTTTATAATTCACCCCTCCACTTT.

The chain employs TRBV19 and TRBJ2-3; weak D call: TRBD1 (5 bases). This CDR3 contains 17 residues. The germline V gene encodes CDR1 LNHDA and CDR2 SQIVND (reference sequence). V gave up 5 bases and J gave up 9 bases, with 27 bases separating them. The CDR3 loop is CASSASFRVAVLDTQYF. The CDR3, as DNA: TGTGCCAGTAGTGCCTCCTTCAGGGTTGCTGTACTTGACACGCAGTATTTT.

This clone was counted once. The DNA for the CDR3 is TGTGCCATCAGTGAGTTTCAGGGCACTAATGAAAAACTGTTTTTT. It specifies CAISEFQGTNEKLFF. V gene TRBV10-3 combines with J gene TRBJ1-4, with a tentative D call TRBD1 (5 bases). CDR3 size: 15 residues. Germline V CDR1 and CDR2: ENHRY, SYGVKD. Trimming left V 1 base short and J 2 bases short, with 8 bases between.

The genes are TRBV6-1 and TRBJ2-5; 9 bases fit TRBD2. Germline V gives CDR1 MNHNS, CDR2 SASEGT. The length of the CDR3 is 15 residues. J lost 2 bases, V lost 4 bases, and 5 bases had no gene match. The CDR3 nucleotides are TGTGCCAGCAGTGCGAGTAGCGGGGGACAAGAGACCCAGTACTTC. Translating gives CASSASSGGQETQYF.

The chain employs TRBV7-8 and TRBJ2-5, with D perhaps matching TRBD2 (5 bases). V was trimmed by 2 bases and J by 2 bases, leaving 12 bases between them. CDR1 is SGHVS and CDR2 is FQNEAQ in the germline V gene. The CDR3 sequence is 15 residues long. CDR3 loop: CASSLRYREQETQYF. CDR3 in DNA: TGTGCCAGCAGCTTAAGGTACCGGGAACAAGAGACCCAGTACTTC.

This chain joins TRBV2 and TRBJ1-4; a weak D match, TRBD1 (5 bases). V lost 2 bases, J lost 6 bases, and 13 bases lay in between. The CDR3 spans 15 residues. The germline gives CDR1 SNHLY, CDR2 FYNNEI. This CDR3 is CASSESGGVYEKLFF. The CDR3 DNA follows: TGTGCCAGCAGTGAAAGCGGGGGGGTTTATGAAAAACTGTTTTTT. The variable domain in full, completed from reference TRBV2 and TRBJ1-4, reads EPEVTQTPSHQVTQMGQEVILRCVPISNHLYFYWYRQILGQKVEFLVSFYNNEISEKSEIFDDQFSVERPDGSNFTLKIRSTKLEDSAMYFCASSESGGVYEKLFFGSGTQLSVL.

This clone was picked up one time. The V and J genes are TRBV2 and TRBJ2-7; D is perhaps TRBD1 (7 bases). The V gene lost 7 bases and the J gene lost 5 bases, with 18 bases spanning the gap. The CDR3 consists of 14 residues. CDR1 is SNHLY and CDR2 is FYNNEI in the germline V gene. The CDR3 DNA reads TGTGCCAGCACCCGACAGGGACTTGCGAACGAGCAGTACTTC. It yields the protein CASTRQGLANEQYF.

The rearrangement uses TRBV5-1 and TRBJ2-3, with 8 bases matching TRBD2. The length of the CDR3 is 14 residues. Germline CDR1 is SGHRS and CDR2 is YFSETQ. After removal of 5 bases from V and 2 bases from J, the junction contained 4 bases not matched to a gene. The CDR3 DNA reads as TGCGCCAGCAGGCGGACTAGCTACACAGATACGCAGTATTTT. This translates into CASRRTSYTDTQYF.

The V and J genes are TRBV5-1 and TRBJ2-2, with D possibly TRBD1 on 6 matching bases. V was cut by 1 base and J by 5 bases, with 9 bases left in between. The CDR3 is made up of 14 amino acids. Germline CDR1 SGHRS, CDR2 YFSETQ. As DNA, the CDR3 is TGCGCCAGCAGCTTGCAGGGGAGAACCGGGGAGCTGTTTTTT. Translated, it gives CASSLQGRTGELFF. Supplemented by reference TRBV5-1 and TRBJ2-2, the full variable domain reads KAGVTQTPRYLIKTRGQQVTLSCSPISGHRSVSWYQQTPGQGLQFLFEYFSETQRNKGNFPGRFSGRQFSNSRSEMNVSTLELGDSALYLCASSLQGRTGELFFGEGSRLTVL.

V gene TRBV10-2 combines with J gene TRBJ1-5; D remains unclear. The V and J ends lost 0 bases and 0 bases respectively, with 9 bases between them. In germline, CDR1 is WSHSY, CDR2 SAAADI. This CDR3 spans 16 amino acids. In nucleotides, the CDR3 is TGCGCCAGCAGTGAGTCCGGGAGGGATAGCAATCAGCCCCAGCATTTT. This codes for CASSESGRDSNQPQHF.

In regard to this clone: Other DNA variants within this sample encode the same CDR3. The CDR3 DNA reads as TGTGCCAGCAGCAAAGAACAGGGGGCGCGACGTGAAAAACTGTTTTTT. Encoded protein: CASSKEQGARREKLFF. The chain uses TRBV7-2 and TRBJ1-4, with 9 bases fitting TRBD1. With 5 bases clipped from V and 7 bases from J, the junction kept 11 bases outside the gene matches. The CDR3 is 16 amino acids. Germline CDR1 reads SGHTA; CDR2 reads FQGNSA. The complete variable domain, with remaining parts taken from reference TRBV7-2 and TRBJ1-4, reads GAGVSQSPSNKVTEKGKDVELRCDPISGHTALYWYRQSLGQGLEFLIYFQGNSAPDKSGLPSDRFSAERTGGSVSTLTIQRTQQEDSAVYLCASSKEQGARREKLFFGSGTQLSVL.

The chain recombines TRBV19 with TRBJ1-4; unclear D gene. This CDR3 region has 11 residues. Trimming pared 7 bases from V and 4 bases from J, leaving 4 bases between. CDR1 is LNHDA and CDR2 is SQIVND in the germline V gene (reference sequence). The DNA of the CDR3 is TGTGCCAGTACCCGTAATGAAAAACTGTTTTTT. Amino acids: CASTRNEKLFF.

The chain couples TRBV7-8 to TRBJ2-7, with 7 bases aligning to TRBD1. The V gene's germline CDR1 is SGHVS and CDR2 FQNEAQ. The CDR3 extends over 14 amino acids. Unmatched junction bases numbered 7, after V lost 1 base and J lost 7 bases. Written as DNA, the CDR3 is TGTGCCAGCAGCTTAGAGGGTCAGGGGGTAGAGCAGTACTTC. Translation: CASSLEGQGVEQYF.

V gene TRBV7-9 combines with J gene TRBJ2-7; tentatively, D is TRBD2 (5 bases). V was trimmed by 5 bases and J by 2 bases, leaving 13 bases between them. The length of the CDR3 is 14 residues. Germline lookup yields CDR1 SEHNR and CDR2 FQNEAQ (reference sequence). CDR3 sequence: CASSGVREAYEQYF. In nucleotides, the CDR3 is TGTGCCAGCAGCGGCGTTCGGGAAGCCTACGAGCAGTACTTC.

The chain employs TRBV19 and TRBJ1-5; the D is unclear. Germline V gives CDR1 LNHDA, CDR2 SQIVND (reference sequence). The CDR3 covers 17 residues. V gave up 1 base and J gave up 0 bases, with 13 bases separating them. CDR3 bases: TGTGCCAGTAGTATAGTCTCCGGGGATGATAGCAATCAGCCCCAGCATTTT. This sequence encodes CASSIVSGDDSNQPQHF. The full variable domain, its missing parts supplied by reference TRBV19 and TRBJ1-5, is DGGITQSPKYLFRKEGQNVTLSCEQNLNHDAMYWYRQDPGQGLRLIYYSQIVNDFQKGDIAEGYSVSREKKESFPLTVTSAQKNPTAFYLCASSIVSGDDSNQPQHFGDGTRLSIL.

This rearrangement joins TRBV5-1 to TRBJ1-5, with a possible D match to TRBD1 (6 bases). V lost 5 bases and J lost 7, with 16 bases in between. The CDR3 loop spans 14 amino acids. The germline CDR1 and CDR2 sequences are SGHRS and YFSETQ. The CDR3 coding sequence is TGCGCCAGCAGTCCCGGGACAAGGGAACAGCCCCAGCATTTT. Residues: CASSPGTREQPQHF.